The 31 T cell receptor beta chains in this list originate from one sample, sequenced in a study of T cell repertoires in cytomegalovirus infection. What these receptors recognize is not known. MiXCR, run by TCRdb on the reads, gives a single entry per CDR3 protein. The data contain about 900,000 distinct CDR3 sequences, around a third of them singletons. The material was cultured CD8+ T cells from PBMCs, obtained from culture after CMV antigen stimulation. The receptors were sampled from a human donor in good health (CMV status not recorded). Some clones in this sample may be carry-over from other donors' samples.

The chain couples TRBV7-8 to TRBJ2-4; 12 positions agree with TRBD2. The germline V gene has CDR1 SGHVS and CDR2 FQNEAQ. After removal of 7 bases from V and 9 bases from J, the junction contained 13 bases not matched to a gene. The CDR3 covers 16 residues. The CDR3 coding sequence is TGTGCCAGCATTCTAGCGGGGGGGCCGGATAGCGGCATTCAGTACTTC. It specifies CASILAGGPDSGIQYF. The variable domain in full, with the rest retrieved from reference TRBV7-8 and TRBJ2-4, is GAGVSQSPRYKVAKRGQDVALRCDPISGHVSLFWYQQALGQGPEFLTYFQNEAQLDKSGLPSDRFFAERPEGSVSTLKIQRTQQEDSAVYLCASILAGGPDSGIQYFGAGTRLSVL.

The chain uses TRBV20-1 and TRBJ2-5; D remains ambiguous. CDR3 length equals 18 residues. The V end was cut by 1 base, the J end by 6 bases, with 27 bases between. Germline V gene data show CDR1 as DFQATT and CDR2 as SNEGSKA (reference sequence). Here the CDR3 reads CSARARTILTIPNKTQYF. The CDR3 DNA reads TGCAGTGCTAGAGCCCGAACTATACTCACGATCCCAAACAAGACCCAGTACTTC.

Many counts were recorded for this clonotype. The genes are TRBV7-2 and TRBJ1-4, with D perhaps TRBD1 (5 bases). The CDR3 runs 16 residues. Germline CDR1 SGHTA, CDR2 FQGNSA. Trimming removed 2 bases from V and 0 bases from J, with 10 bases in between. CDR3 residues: CASSLNRLATNEKLFF. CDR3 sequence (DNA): TGTGCCAGCAGCTTAAACAGGCTTGCAACTAATGAAAAACTGTTTTTT.

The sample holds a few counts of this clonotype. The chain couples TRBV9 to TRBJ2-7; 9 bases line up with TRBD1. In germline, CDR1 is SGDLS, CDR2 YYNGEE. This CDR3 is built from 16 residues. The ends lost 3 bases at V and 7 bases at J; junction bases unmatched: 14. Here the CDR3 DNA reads TGTGCCAGCAGCGGCCCGGGACAGGGCCATCCCTGGGAGCAGTACTTC. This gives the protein CASSGPGQGHPWEQYF.

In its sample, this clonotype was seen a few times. As DNA, the CDR3 is TGTGCCAGCAGTGAAAGTCGGAGGGGCTACGAGCAGTACGTC. This gives the protein CASSESRRGYEQYV. The chain uses TRBV6-1 and TRBJ2-7, with D tentatively TRBD2 (6 bases). This CDR3 region has 14 residues. V was trimmed by 2 bases and J by 3 bases, leaving 11 bases between them. Germline CDR1 and CDR2: MNHNS and SASEGT.

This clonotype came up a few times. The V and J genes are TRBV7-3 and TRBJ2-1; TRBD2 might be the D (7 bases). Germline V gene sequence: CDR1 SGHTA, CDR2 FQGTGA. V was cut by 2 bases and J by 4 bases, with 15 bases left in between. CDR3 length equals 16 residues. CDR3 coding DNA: TGTGCCAGCAGCTTAGGTGGGGGGGACATTTACAATGAGCAGTTCTTC. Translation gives CASSLGGGDIYNEQFF. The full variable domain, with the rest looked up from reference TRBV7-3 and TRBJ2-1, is GAGVSQTPSNKVTEKGKYVELRCDPISGHTALYWYRQSLGQGPEFLIYFQGTGAADDSGLPNDRFFAVRPEGSVSTLKIQRTERGDSAVYLCASSLGGGDIYNEQFFGPGTRLTVL.

This CDR3 is CATSDSFPPTGEKNIQYF. CDR3 bases: TGTGCCACCAGTGATTCCTTCCCGCCCACAGGGGAAAAAAACATTCAGTACTTC. This chain joins TRBV24-1 and TRBJ2-4; 7 bases are shared with TRBD1. The CDR3 extends over 18 amino acids. The V and J ends lost 2 bases and 4 bases, in that order; junction bases with no gene match: 13. Germline V gives CDR1 KGHDR, CDR2 SFDVKD.

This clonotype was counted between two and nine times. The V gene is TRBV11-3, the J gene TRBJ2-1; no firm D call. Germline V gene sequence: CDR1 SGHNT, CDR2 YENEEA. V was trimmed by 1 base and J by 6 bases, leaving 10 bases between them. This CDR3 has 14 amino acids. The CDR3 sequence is CASSLGLVPNEQFF. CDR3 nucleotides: TGTGCCAGCAGCTTAGGATTGGTACCCAATGAGCAGTTCTTC.

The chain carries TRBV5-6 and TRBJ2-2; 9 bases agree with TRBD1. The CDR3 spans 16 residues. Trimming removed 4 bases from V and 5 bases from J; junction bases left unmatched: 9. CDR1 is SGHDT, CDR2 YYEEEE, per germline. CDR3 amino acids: CASSPPPGQGTGELFF. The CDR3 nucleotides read TGTGCCAGCAGCCCACCGCCGGGACAGGGAACCGGGGAGCTGTTTTTT.

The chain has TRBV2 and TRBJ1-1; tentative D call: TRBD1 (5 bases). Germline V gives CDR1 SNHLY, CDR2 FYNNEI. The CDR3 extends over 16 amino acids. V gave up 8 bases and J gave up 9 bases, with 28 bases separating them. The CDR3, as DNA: TGTGCCAGCCCCTGGGCAGCCCCCGGGACGGCGGGGAAAGCTTTCTTT. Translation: CASPWAAPGTAGKAFF.

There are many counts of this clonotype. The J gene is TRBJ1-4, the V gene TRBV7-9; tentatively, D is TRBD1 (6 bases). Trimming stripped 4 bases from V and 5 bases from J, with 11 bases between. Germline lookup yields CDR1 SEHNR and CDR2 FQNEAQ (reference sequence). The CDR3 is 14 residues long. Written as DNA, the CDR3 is TGTGCCAGCAGCTCCACAGGGTTCAATGAAAAACTGTTTTTT. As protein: CASSSTGFNEKLFF. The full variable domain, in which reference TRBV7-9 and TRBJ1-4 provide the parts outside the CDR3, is DTGVSQNPRHKITKRGQNVTFRCDPISEHNRLYWYRQTLGQGPEFLTYFQNEAQLEKSRLLSDRFSAERPKGSFSTLEIQRTEQGDSAMYLCASSSTGFNEKLFFGSGTQLSVL.

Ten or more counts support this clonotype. CDR3 sequence reads: CASKSGGGNEQFF. As DNA, the CDR3 is TGTGCCAGCAAAAGCGGGGGCGGAAATGAGCAGTTCTTC. The chain recombines TRBV12-3 or TRBV12-4 with TRBJ2-1; 8 bases line up with TRBD2. The CDR3 consists of 13 residues. The V gene end was trimmed by 7 bases and the J gene end by 7 bases; junction bases not matched to a gene: 6.

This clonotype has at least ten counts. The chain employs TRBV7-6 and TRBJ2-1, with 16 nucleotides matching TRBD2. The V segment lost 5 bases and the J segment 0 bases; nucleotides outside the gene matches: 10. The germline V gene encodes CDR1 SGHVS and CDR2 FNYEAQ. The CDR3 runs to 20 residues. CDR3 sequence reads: CASSRAGTSGGALSYNEQFF. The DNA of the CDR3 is TGTGCCAGCAGCCGGGCAGGGACTAGCGGGGGGGCCCTCTCCTACAATGAGCAGTTCTTC.

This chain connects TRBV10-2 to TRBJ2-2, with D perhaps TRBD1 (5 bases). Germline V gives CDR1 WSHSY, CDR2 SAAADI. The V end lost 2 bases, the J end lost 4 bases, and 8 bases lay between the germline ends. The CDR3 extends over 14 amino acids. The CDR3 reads CASSEPGFTGELFF. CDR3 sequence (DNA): TGCGCCAGCAGTGAGCCAGGGTTCACCGGGGAGCTGTTTTTT.

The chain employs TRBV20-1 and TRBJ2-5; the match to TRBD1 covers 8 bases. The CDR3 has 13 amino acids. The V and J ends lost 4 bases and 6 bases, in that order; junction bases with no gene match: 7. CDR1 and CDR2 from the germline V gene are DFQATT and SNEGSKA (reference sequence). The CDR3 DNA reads TGCAGTGCTAACCAGGACAGGGTAAAGACCCAGTACTTC. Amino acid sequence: CSANQDRVKTQYF.

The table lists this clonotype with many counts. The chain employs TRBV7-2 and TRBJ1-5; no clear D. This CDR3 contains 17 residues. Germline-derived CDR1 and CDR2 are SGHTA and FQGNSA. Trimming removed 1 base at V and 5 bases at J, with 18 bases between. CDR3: CASSLGRGPGTDQPQHF. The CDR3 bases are TGTGCCAGCAGCTTAGGGCGCGGACCAGGAACGGATCAGCCCCAGCATTTT. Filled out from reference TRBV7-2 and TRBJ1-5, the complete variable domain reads GAGVSQSPSNKVTEKGKDVELRCDPISGHTALYWYRQSLGQGLEFLIYFQGNSAPDKSGLPSDRFSAERTGGSVSTLTIQRTQQEDSAVYLCASSLGRGPGTDQPQHFGDGTRLSIL.

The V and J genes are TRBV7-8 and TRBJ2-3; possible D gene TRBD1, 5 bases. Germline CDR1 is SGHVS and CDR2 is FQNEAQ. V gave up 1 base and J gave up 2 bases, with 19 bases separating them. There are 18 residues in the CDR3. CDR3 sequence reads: CASSLELVTEEYTDTQYF. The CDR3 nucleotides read TGTGCCAGCAGCTTAGAGTTGGTGACAGAGGAGTACACAGATACGCAGTATTTT.

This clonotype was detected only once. Here the CDR3 reads CASSRTEQETQYF. For the CDR3, the DNA is TGTGCCAGCAGTCGGACGGAACAAGAGACCCAGTACTTC. The V gene is TRBV6-5, the J gene TRBJ2-5; no firm D call. Deletions cut 5 bases from V and 2 bases from J, with 9 bases between. Germline CDR1 reads MNHEY; CDR2 reads SVGAGI. This CDR3 has 13 amino acids.

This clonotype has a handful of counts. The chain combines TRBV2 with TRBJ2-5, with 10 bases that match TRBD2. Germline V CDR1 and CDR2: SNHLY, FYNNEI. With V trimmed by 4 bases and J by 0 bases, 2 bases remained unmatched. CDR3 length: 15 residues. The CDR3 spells CASSVAGGYQETQYF. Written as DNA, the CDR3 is TGTGCCAGCAGTGTAGCGGGGGGTTACCAAGAGACCCAGTACTTC.

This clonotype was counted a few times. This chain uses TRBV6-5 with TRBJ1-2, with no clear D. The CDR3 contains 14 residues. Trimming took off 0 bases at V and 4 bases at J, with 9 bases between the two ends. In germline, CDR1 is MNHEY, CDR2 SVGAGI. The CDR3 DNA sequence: TGTGCCAGCAGTTACTCGCCGTTACTCTATGGCTACACCTTC. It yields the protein CASSYSPLLYGYTF.

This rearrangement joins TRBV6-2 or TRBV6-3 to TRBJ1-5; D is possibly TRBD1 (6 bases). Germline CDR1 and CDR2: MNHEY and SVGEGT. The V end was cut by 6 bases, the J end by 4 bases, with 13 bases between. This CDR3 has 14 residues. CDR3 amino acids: CASRVQGVNQPQHF. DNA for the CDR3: TGTGCCAGCAGAGTACAGGGAGTAAATCAGCCCCAGCATTTT.

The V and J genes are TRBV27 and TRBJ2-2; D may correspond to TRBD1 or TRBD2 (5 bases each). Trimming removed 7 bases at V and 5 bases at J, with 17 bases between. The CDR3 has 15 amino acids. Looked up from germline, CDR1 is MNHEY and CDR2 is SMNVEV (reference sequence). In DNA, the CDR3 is TGTGCCAGCATCCCTCAGGGACCGGGGACCGGGGAGCTGTTTTTT. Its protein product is CASIPQGPGTGELFF.

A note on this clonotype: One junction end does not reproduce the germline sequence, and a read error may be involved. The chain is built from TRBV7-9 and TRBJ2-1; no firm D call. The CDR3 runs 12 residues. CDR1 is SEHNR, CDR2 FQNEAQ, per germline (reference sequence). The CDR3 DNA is TGTACCAGCAGCGTCGGGCGGAATGAGCAGTTCTTC. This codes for CTSSVGRNEQFF.

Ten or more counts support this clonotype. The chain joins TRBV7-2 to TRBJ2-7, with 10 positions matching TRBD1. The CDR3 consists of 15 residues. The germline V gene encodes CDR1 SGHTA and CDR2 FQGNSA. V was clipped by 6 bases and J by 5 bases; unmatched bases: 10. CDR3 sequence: CASSQPGQGIDEQYF. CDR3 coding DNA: TGTGCCAGCAGTCAACCGGGACAGGGGATCGACGAGCAGTACTTC.

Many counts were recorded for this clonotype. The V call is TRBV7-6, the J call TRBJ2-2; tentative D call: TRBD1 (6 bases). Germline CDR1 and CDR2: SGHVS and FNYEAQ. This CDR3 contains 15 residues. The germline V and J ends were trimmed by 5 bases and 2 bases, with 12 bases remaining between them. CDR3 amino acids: CASSLTDRNTGELFF. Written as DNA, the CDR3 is TGTGCCAGCAGCCTTACGGACAGAAACACCGGGGAGCTGTTTTTT.

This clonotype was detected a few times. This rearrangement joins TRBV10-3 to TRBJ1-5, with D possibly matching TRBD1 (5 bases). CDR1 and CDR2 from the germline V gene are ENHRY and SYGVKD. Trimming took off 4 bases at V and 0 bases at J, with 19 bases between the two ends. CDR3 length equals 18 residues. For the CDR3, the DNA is TGTGCCATCAGTGGAGATCGTGGGCAGGGTTATAGCAATCAGCCCCAGCATTTT. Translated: CAISGDRGQGYSNQPQHF.

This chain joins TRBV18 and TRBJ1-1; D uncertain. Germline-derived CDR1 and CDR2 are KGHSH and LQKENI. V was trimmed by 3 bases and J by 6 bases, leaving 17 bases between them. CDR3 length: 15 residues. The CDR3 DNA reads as TGTGCCAGCTCACCCCTGTCGGGGAGAAGTCCTGAAGCTTTCTTT. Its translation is CASSPLSGRSPEAFF.

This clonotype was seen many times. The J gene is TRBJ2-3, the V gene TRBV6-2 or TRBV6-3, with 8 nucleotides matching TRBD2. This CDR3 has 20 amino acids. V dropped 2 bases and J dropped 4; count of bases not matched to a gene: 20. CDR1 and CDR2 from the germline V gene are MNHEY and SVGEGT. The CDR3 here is CASSYAMLPGLGVGPDTQYF. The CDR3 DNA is TGTGCCAGCAGTTACGCGATGTTGCCGGGACTAGGGGTCGGCCCAGATACGCAGTATTTT.

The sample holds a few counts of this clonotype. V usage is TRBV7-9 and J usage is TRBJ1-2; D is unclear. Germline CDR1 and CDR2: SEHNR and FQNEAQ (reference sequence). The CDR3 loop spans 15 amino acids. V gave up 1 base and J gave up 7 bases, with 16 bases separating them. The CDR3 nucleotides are TGTGCCAGCAGCTTAGACTTGCGTGGGAGACTTGGCTACACCTTC. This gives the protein CASSLDLRGRLGYTF.

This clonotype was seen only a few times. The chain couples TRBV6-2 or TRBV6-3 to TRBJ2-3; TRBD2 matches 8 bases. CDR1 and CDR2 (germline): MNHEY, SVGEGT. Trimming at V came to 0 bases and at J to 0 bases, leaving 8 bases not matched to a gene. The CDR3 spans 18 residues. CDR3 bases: TGTGCCAGCAGTTACTCTTCGGCTAGCGGGTGGAGCACAGATACGCAGTATTTT. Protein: CASSYSSASGWSTDTQYF.

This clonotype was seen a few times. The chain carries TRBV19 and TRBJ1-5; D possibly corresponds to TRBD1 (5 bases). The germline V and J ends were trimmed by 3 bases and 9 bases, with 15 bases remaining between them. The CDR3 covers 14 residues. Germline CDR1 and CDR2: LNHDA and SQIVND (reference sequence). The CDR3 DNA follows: TGTGCCAGTAGTATTGGTGGGGGTTATCGGCCCCAGCATTTT. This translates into CASSIGGGYRPQHF.